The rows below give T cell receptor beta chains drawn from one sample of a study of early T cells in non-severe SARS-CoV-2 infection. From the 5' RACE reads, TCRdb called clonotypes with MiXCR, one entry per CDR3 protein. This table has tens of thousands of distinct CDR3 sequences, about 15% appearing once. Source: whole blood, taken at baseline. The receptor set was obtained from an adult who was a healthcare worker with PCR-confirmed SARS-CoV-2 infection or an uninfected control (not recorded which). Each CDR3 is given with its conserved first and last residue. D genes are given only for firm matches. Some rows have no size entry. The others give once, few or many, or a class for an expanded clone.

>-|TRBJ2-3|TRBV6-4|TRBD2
TGTGCCAGCAGTGACTCGACTAGCGGGGGCACAGATACGCAGTATTTT
CASSDSTSGGTDTQYF
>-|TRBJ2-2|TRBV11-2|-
TGTGCCAGCAGCTTCCGGGCTGCCGGGGAGCTGTTTTTT
CASSFRAAGELFF
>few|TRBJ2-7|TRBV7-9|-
TGTGCCAGCACCTATAGCGGAGACGAGCAGTACTTC
CASTYSGDEQYF
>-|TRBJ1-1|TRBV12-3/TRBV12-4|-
TGTGCCAGCAGTTCACAAGTGGGACCCCGGAACACTGAAGCTTTCTTT
CASSSQVGPRNTEAFF
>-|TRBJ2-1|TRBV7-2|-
TGTGCCAGCAGCTCCCACCTAGGAGGAATAGCCCAACAGTTCTTC
CASSSHLGGIAQQFF
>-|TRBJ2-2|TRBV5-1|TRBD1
TGCGCCAGCAGCGCGGGACAGGGGTTCGGGAACACCGGGGAGCTGTTTTTT
CASSAGQGFGNTGELFF
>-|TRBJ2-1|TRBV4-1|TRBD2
TGCGCCAGCAGCCCCCGGACTAGCAACAATGAGCAGTTCTTC
CASSPRTSNNEQFF
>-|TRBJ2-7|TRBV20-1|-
TGCAGTGCTAGAGGCGACCACACGGGACACCCATACTTC
CSARGDHTGHPYF
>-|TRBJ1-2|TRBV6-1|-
TGTGCCAGCACCCAGGGGAGCTTTGGCTACACCTTC
CASTQGSFGYTF
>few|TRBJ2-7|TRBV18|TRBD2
TGTGCCAGCTCAATGACTAGCGGGGAAGGTGGCGAGCAGTACTTC
CASSMTSGEGGEQYF
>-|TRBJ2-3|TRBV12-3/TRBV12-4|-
TGTGCCAGCACCGTTCGGGATACGCAGTATTTT
CASTVRDTQYF
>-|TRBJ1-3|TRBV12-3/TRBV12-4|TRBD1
TGTGCCAGCAGAGACAGGGGCAGAAACACCATATATTTT
CASRDRGRNTIYF
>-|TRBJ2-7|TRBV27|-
TGTGCCAGCAGTTTCGGACGAGGACTCTCCTACGAGCAGTACTTC
CASSFGRGLSYEQYF
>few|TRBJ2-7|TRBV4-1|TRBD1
TGCGCCAGCAGCCGGACAGGGTTCTACGAGCAGTACTTC
CASSRTGFYEQYF
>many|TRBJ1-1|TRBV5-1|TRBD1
TGCGCCAGCAGCCTATCGACAGGGGCTTTCAACACTGAAGCTTTCTTT
CASSLSTGAFNTEAFF
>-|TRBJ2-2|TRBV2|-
TGTGCCAGCAAGGCCGGGGAGCTGTTTTTT
CASKAGELFF
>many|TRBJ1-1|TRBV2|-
TGTGCCAGAAGGACAGACCCGAACACTGAAGCTTTCTTT
CARRTDPNTEAFF
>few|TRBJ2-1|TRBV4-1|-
TGCGCCAGCAGCCAAGGAGGATTCGGGGTAGGCAATGAGCAGTTCTTC
CASSQGGFGVGNEQFF
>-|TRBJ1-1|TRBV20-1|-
TGCAGTGCTCCTATTCCCGGGGACACTGAAGCTTTCTTT
CSAPIPGDTEAFF
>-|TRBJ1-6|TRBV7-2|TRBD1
TGTGCCAGCAGCTTTCGGGACAGGGAAAGGGCACCCCTCCACTTT
CASSFRDRERAPLHF
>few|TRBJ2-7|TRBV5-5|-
TGTGCCAGCATGAGCAATAGCTTCGAGCAGTACTTC
CASMSNSFEQYF
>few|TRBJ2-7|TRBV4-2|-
TGTGCCAGCAGCCACCCCACGCAGTCGGGGAACACCTACGAGCAGTACTTC
CASSHPTQSGNTYEQYF
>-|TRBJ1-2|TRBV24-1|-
TGTGCCACCAGTGAGGGGAGTTCAGGCGGCTACACCTTC
CATSEGSSGGYTF
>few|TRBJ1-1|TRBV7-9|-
TGTGCCAGCAGCTTAGAAGGGGAGGGCGAAGCTTTCTTT
CASSLEGEGEAFF
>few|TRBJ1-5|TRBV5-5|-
TGTGCCAGCAGCCGAAGATTTGACAGCGGCAATCAGCCCCAGCATTTT
CASSRRFDSGNQPQHF
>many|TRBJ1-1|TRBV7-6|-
TGTGCCAGCAGCCCTACTATACAGGGCACTGAAGCTTTCTTT
CASSPTIQGTEAFF
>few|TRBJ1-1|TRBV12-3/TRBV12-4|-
TGTGCCAGCAGTTACGGGGGGCCAACCTTTGAAGCTTTCTTT
CASSYGGPTFEAFF
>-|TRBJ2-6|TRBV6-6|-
TGTGCCAGCAGAGGAGCTGGGGCCAACGTCCTGACTTTC
CASRGAGANVLTF
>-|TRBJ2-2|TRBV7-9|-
TGTGCCAGCAGCAACTCCGCCGGGGAGCTGTTTTTT
CASSNSAGELFF
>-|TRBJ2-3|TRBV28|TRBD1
TGTGCCAGCAGTTTCGGGGACAGGGGACCAGATACGCAGTATTTT
CASSFGDRGPDTQYF
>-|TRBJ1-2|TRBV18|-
TGTGCCAGCTCACCCCCGGAAACTAACTATGGCTACACCTTC
CASSPPETNYGYTF
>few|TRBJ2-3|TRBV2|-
TGTGCCAGATCCAAACGGCTAGGCGGGGATACGCAGTATTTT
CARSKRLGGDTQYF
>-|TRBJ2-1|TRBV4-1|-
TGCGCCAGCAGCCAAGACAAAATGCAGTTCTTC
CASSQDKMQFF
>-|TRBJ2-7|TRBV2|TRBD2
TGTGCCAGCCAGCGGGACTTTGGGGAGCAGTACTTC
CASQRDFGEQYF
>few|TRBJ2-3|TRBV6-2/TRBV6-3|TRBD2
TGTGCCAGCACCACGGGATGGCTAGCGGGAGACCCCACCACAGATACGCAGTATTTT
CASTTGWLAGDPTTDTQYF
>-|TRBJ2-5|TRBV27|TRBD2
TGTGCCAGCAGTTTACGGGGGGGACAAGAGACCCAGTACTTC
CASSLRGGQETQYF
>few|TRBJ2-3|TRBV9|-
TGTGCCAGCAGCGTAGGTGGGAGGTTTAGCACAGATACGCAGTATTTT
CASSVGGRFSTDTQYF
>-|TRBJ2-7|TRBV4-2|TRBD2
TGTGCCAGCAGCCAAAGACTAGCGGCCTACGAGCAGTACTTC
CASSQRLAAYEQYF
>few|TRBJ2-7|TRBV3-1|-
TGTGCCAGCAGCCAAGCGTCTGCAGCGTACGAGCAGTACTTC
CASSQASAAYEQYF
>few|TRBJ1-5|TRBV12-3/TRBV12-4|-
TGTGCCAGCAGTACCGATAGCAATCAGCCCCAGCATTTT
CASSTDSNQPQHF
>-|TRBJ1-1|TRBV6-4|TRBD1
TGTGCCAGCAGCTCACAGGGGAGGTCTGAAGCTTTCTTT
CASSSQGRSEAFF
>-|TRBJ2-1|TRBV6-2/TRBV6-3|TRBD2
TGTGCCAGCAGTTCTGTTCGGACACTGACTAGCGGGGGCTCCTACAATGAGCAGTTCTTC
CASSSVRTLTSGGSYNEQFF
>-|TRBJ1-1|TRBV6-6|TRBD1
TGTGCCAGCAGTAAGGGACAGGGCACTGAAGCTTTCTTT
CASSKGQGTEAFF
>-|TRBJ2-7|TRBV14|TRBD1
TGTGCCAGCAGCCAAGCCATACCAACGACAGGGGGCATTCCATACGAGCAGTACTTC
CASSQAIPTTGGIPYEQYF
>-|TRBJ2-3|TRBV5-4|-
TGTGCCAGCAGCTTTGGACGTTTCCGGAGCACAGATACGCAGTATTTT
CASSFGRFRSTDTQYF
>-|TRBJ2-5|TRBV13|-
TGTGCCAGCAGCTTAGCCCCAGAAGAGACCCAGTACTTC
CASSLAPEETQYF
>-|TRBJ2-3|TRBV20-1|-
TGCAGTGCTAGAGATAGGTGGCGGGGTAAACTAGATACGCAGTATTTT
CSARDRWRGKLDTQYF
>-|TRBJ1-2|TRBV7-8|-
TGTGCCAGCAGCTTAGCTTCAGTCAGGGAGGCGTATGGCTACACCTTC
CASSLASVREAYGYTF
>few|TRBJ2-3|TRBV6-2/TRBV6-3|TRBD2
TGTGCCACGGGGGGTAGCACAGATACGCAGTATTTT
CATGGSTDTQYF